This T cell receptor (beta chain) was found in a study of blood T cell repertoires in COVID-19. Study summary: Italy, Spain and the United States were the sources of the convalescent and acute COVID-19 samples.

Method: immunoSEQ multiplex PCR; TCRdb's copy keeps in-frame clones and lacks some. The repertoire holds over 200,000 clones, with 80% to 85% as singletons. There are 14 residues in the CDR3. Germline V lookup: CDR1 SGHTA, CDR2 FQGNSA. Trimming removed 5 bases at V and 5 bases at J, with 15 bases between. Sequenced input: peripheral blood. The receptor's source is a human donor in a cohort sampled during active COVID-19. The J gene is TRBJ1-1, the V gene TRBV7-2, with a tentative D call TRBD1 (5 bases). In nucleotides, the CDR3 is TGTGCCAGCAGCGCCGACGGGAGGGGTACTGAAGCTTTCTTT. Protein: CASSADGRGTEAFF.